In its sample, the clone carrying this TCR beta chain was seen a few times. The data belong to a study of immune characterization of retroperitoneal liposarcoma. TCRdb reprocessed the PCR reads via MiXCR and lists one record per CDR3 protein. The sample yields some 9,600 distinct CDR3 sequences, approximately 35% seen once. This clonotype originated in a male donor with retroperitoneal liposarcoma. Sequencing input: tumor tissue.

The CDR3: CASSYVGSAFF. Written as DNA, the CDR3 is TGTGCCAGCAGCTATGTAGGGTCAGCTTTCTTT. The rearrangement uses TRBV11-2 and TRBJ1-1, with D uncertain. This CDR3 is 11 amino acids long. Trimming pared 4 bases from V and 10 bases from J, leaving 10 bases between. Germline V gives CDR1 SGHAT, CDR2 FQNNGV.